This entry describes one T cell receptor (beta chain). Its antigen remains unknown. Germline CDR1 reads MNHEY; CDR2 reads SMNVEV (reference sequence). V lost 6 bases, J lost 1 base, and 17 bases lay in between. The CDR3 extends over 16 amino acids. The data were taken from a study of T cell clones after liver transplantation. Study overall: Three of the eight recipients were HCV-positive; the rest had non-autoimmune, non-viral transplant indications. Findings of the study overall: Low donor cell numbers restricted donor-reactive repertoire measurement in two subjects. Rather than being deleted, graft donor-reactive T cells may have moved into the graft.

Profiling relied on immunoSEQ multiplex PCR, and the TCRdb table lists in-frame clones only, not all of them. The repertoire holds 65,000 to 85,000 clones, with around four fifths as singletons. Thawed unstimulated PBMCs were FACS-sorted by CD3, CD4 and CD8 into two populations. The chain uses TRBV27 and TRBJ2-3, with D perhaps being TRBD1 or TRBD2 (5 bases each). This receptor was obtained from a human patient who received a liver transplant. Some T cells may have come from the graft donor. The material was CD4+ T cells from blood, obtained less than 50 months after liver transplant. CDR3 DNA: TGTGCCAGCAGCATGAAGAGTGTGGGACGCACAGATACGCAGTATTTT. It codes for CASSMKSVGRTDTQYF.